This record looks at one T cell receptor (beta chain) sequence and its context. Its matching antigen is unknown. These data originate in a study of response to subunit inactivated influenza vaccine. Notes on the study in general: Authors suggested each seasonal influenza vaccination recruits few new T cells.

V gave up 6 bases and J gave up 4 bases; unmatched junction bases: 7. CDR3 length: 14 amino acids. Germline V lookup: CDR1 SGHDT, CDR2 YYEEEE. TCRdb used MiXCR to reprocess the RT-PCR reads, holding one entry per CDR3 protein. The sample lists 700,000 to 900,000 distinct CDR3 sequences, 21% occurring once. This chain links TRBV5-6 with TRBJ2-7, with 10 bases matching TRBD1. The clonotype was recovered from a man between 50 and 59 years old who received an inactivated influenza vaccine. The sequencing here drew on PBMCs from blood, taken about 5 days after vaccination. As DNA, the CDR3 is TGTGCCAGCACGGGACAGGGGTTCGGGTACGAGCAGTACTTC. Its translation is CASTGQGFGYEQYF.